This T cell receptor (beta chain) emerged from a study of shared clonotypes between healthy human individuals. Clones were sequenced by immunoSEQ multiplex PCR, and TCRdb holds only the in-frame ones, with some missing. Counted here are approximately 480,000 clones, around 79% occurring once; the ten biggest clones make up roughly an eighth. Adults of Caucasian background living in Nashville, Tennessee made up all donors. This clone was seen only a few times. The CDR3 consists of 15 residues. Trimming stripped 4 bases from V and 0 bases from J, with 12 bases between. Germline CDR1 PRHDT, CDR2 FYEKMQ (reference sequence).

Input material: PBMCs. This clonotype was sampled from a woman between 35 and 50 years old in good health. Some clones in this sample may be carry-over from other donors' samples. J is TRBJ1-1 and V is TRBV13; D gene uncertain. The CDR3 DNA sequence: TGTGCCAGCAGCTACAACAGAATAATGAACACTGAAGCTTTCTTT. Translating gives CASSYNRIMNTEAFF.